Detailed here is one TCR beta chain. The sample is drawn from a study of blood T cell repertoires in COVID-19. J lost 7 bases, V lost 3 bases, and 11 bases had no gene match. This CDR3 has 17 residues. Germline CDR1 SNHLY, CDR2 FYNNEI. Repertoires were generated with immunoSEQ multiplex PCR, while TCRdb's copy carries only in-frame clones and drops some. The sample holds a few hundred thousand clones, around 87% seen once. The source of this sequence is a woman aged 45-65 years who had recovered from COVID-19. The sequencing input was PBMCs or T cells enriched from blood (not recorded which). The chain has TRBV2 and TRBJ1-4, with TRBD1 matching 10 bases. CDR3 nucleotides: TGTGCCAGCAGTGAGGGACAGGGGTATTTCTCGGGTGAAAAACTGTTTTTT. This gives the protein CASSEGQGYFSGEKLFF.